This entry lists 5 T cell receptor beta chains sequenced from one sample in a study of T cell changes during pregnancy in multiple sclerosis. Assay: immunoSEQ multiplex PCR; the TCRdb copy retains only in-frame clones and omits some. This table holds over 70,000 clones, 85% to 95% found once. Sequencing used peripheral blood, obtained in the third trimester of pregnancy. These receptors all stem from a female donor with multiple sclerosis, enrolled in a pregnancy study.

The gene calls are TRBV28 and TRBJ2-7; 9 bases fit TRBD1. With 2 bases clipped from V and 5 bases from J, the junction kept 10 bases outside the gene matches. Per germline, CDR1 MDHEN and CDR2 SYDVKM. CDR3 size: 16 residues. The CDR3 reads CASSLGVRTGVDEQYF. The CDR3 region has the DNA TGTGCCAGCAGTTTAGGGGTGCGGACAGGGGTGGACGAGCAGTACTTC.

This chain uses TRBV7-2 with TRBJ2-2; 7 bases fit TRBD2. CDR3 length: 16 amino acids. The trim removed 5 bases at V and 1 base at J, leaving 7 bases unmatched. Germline lookup yields CDR1 SGHTA and CDR2 FQGNSA. CDR3 coding DNA: TGTGCCAGCAGCCTGGGGGGGACGGTGAACACCGGGGAGCTGTTTTTT. This sequence encodes CASSLGGTVNTGELFF.

The chain links TRBV2 to TRBJ2-1; TRBD1 is a possible D gene (5 bases). The length of the CDR3 is 12 residues. V dropped 9 bases and J dropped 8 bases, with 14 bases sitting between them. Germline CDR1 and CDR2: SNHLY and FYNNEI. The CDR3 reads CASSLGVDEQFF. CDR3 nucleotides: TGTGCCAGTTCCTTAGGGGTGGATGAGCAGTTCTTC.

This chain uses TRBV9 with TRBJ2-1; TRBD1 matches at 9 bases. CDR3 length equals 15 residues. CDR1 is SGDLS, CDR2 YYNGEE, per germline. V trimming: 4 bases; J trimming: 1 base; junction bases outside the gene matches: 3. CDR3 nucleotide sequence: TGTGCCAGCAGCACCGGGACAGGGTCCTACAATGAGCAGTTCTTC. This sequence encodes CASSTGTGSYNEQFF.

This clone was counted a single time. This chain joins TRBV5-1 and TRBJ1-1; D remains unclear. The CDR3 is 13 amino acids. Trimming removed 0 bases from V and 0 bases from J, with 3 bases in between. CDR1 and CDR2 (germline): SGHRS, YFSETQ. Written as DNA, the CDR3 is TGCGCCAGCAGCTTGGCCGTGAACACTGAAGCTTTCTTT. Translating gives CASSLAVNTEAFF. The full variable domain, rest sourced from reference TRBV5-1 and TRBJ1-1, is KAGVTQTPRYLIKTRGQQVTLSCSPISGHRSVSWYQQTPGQGLQFLFEYFSETQRNKGNFPGRFSGRQFSNSRSEMNVSTLELGDSALYLCASSLAVNTEAFFGQGTRLTVV.